This is a list of T cell receptor beta chains from one sample in a study of T cells in Graves' hyperthyroidism and ophthalmopathy. MiXCR was run by TCRdb on the multiplex PCR reads, yielding one entry per CDR3 protein. Of roughly 350,000 distinct CDR3 sequences listed, roughly an eighth are singletons. Sequencing was carried out using blood. Receptors were obtained from a woman between 35 and 50 years old with Graves' ophthalmopathy. Both conserved end residues are part of each CDR3. D genes are given only for firm matches. Clone size, where shown, is once, few, many, or a class for clones that have expanded.

d_call j_call clone_size v_call cdr3_aa cdr3_nt
TRBD2 TRBJ2-3 few TRBV19 CATAGGLVDTDTQYF TGTGCCACCGCTGGGGGACTAGTGGACACAGATACGCAGTATTTT
. TRBJ2-7 many TRBV30 CAWSVELEQYF TGTGCCTGGAGTGTAGAACTCGAGCAGTACTTC
. TRBJ1-1 . TRBV30 CAWRNPGVINEAFF TGTGCCTGGAGGAATCCCGGGGTTATCAACGAAGCTTTCTTT
TRBD2 TRBJ2-7 many TRBV29-1 CSVDSGGLSYEQYF TGCAGCGTTGATTCGGGGGGGCTCTCCTACGAGCAGTACTTC
TRBD1 TRBJ2-2 many TRBV7-8 CASSLWEAGGTGELFF TGTGCCAGCAGCTTATGGGAAGCAGGGGGCACCGGGGAGCTGTTTTTT
. TRBJ2-3 many TRBV6-1 CASSGIRKSTDTQYF TGTGCCAGCAGTGGGATAAGAAAGAGCACAGATACGCAGTATTTT
TRBD1 TRBJ2-7 many TRBV14 CASSLRGQGSYEQYF TGTGCCAGCAGCCTCCGAGGACAGGGGTCCTACGAGCAGTACTTC
. TRBJ1-5 many TRBV7-8 CASSLGPSNQPQHF TGTGCCAGCAGCTTAGGTCCTAGCAATCAGCCCCAGCATTTT
. TRBJ1-1 few TRBV20-1 CSAPQGPEAFF TGCAGTGCCCCCCAGGGACCTGAAGCTTTCTTT
. TRBJ1-1 many TRBV28 CASSPDLFEAFF TGTGCCAGCAGTCCGGACTTATTCGAGGCTTTCTTT
TRBD1 TRBJ1-2 many TRBV10-3 CAISLGQGTYGYTF TGTGCCATCAGTTTGGGACAGGGGACTTATGGCTACACCTTC
. TRBJ1-6 . TRBV20-1 CSAPKGQNNSPLHF TGCAGTGCCCCGAAAGGGCAGAATAATTCACCCCTCCACTTT
. TRBJ2-5 few TRBV20-1 CSARAEPGLFQETQYF TGCAGTGCTAGAGCGGAGCCGGGGCTATTCCAAGAGACCCAGTACTTC
TRBD1 TRBJ1-2 many TRBV5-1 CASSRTGGADGYTF TGCGCCAGCAGCCGGACAGGGGGCGCGGATGGCTACACCTTC
TRBD1 TRBJ1-5 . TRBV5-5 CASSLGGQRTNQPQHF TGTGCCAGCAGCTTGGGGGGACAGCGAACCAATCAGCCCCAGCATTTT
TRBD2 TRBJ2-1 many TRBV20-1 CSARERGLAGVVNEQFF TGCAGTGCTAGAGAGAGGGGTTTAGCGGGAGTCGTCAATGAGCAGTTCTTC
TRBD1 TRBJ1-5 many TRBV12-3/TRBV12-4 CASNTGGQPQHF TGTGCCAGCAATACAGGGGGTCAGCCCCAGCATTTT
. TRBJ2-7 . TRBV7-2 CASSQRDRASGEQYF TGTGCCAGCAGCCAGAGGGACCGGGCCTCTGGCGAGCAGTACTTC
. TRBJ1-5 . TRBV2 CASSVVTDPQPQHF TGTGCCAGCAGTGTTGTAACAGACCCTCAGCCCCAGCATTTT
. TRBJ2-2 many TRBV7-2 CASSLGVHTGELFF TGTGCCAGCAGCTTGGGAGTCCATACCGGGGAGCTGTTTTTT
. TRBJ2-2 . TRBV11-2 CASSFFKTTGELFF TGTGCCAGCAGCTTCTTTAAAACCACCGGGGAGCTGTTTTTT
. TRBJ2-5 . TRBV5-1 CASSGNPGETQYF TGCGCCAGCAGCGGGAATCCGGGGGAGACCCAGTACTTC
. TRBJ2-1 few TRBV5-4 CASSLGRTVPFLTDEQFF TGTGCCAGCAGCTTGGGCCGGACAGTTCCTTTCTTAACCGATGAGCAGTTCTTC
TRBD1 TRBJ1-5 many TRBV10-3 CAISSGTGDQPQHF TGTGCCATCAGTTCCGGGACAGGGGATCAGCCCCAGCATTTT
TRBD2 TRBJ2-5 . TRBV6-1 CASTAGRGASGTQYF TGTGCCAGCACCGCGGGGCGGGGGGCCTCAGGGACCCAGTACTTC
TRBD2 TRBJ2-7 many TRBV12-3/TRBV12-4 CASRVTSGRVSEQYF TGTGCCAGCAGGGTGACTAGCGGGAGGGTAAGCGAGCAGTACTTC
TRBD1 TRBJ1-6 many TRBV20-1 CSAREAGGYGSPLHF TGCAGTGCTAGAGAAGCAGGGGGCTATGGTTCACCCCTCCACTTT
. TRBJ1-1 once TRBV29-1 CSVDNPGHWNTEAFF TGCAGCGTTGATAATCCGGGACACTGGAACACTGAAGCTTTCTTT
. TRBJ1-4 . TRBV18 CASSQDGATNEKLFF TGTGCCAGCTCACAGGACGGAGCAACTAATGAAAAACTGTTTTTT
. TRBJ2-7 many TRBV27 CASSPTWGSYEQYF TGTGCCAGCAGTCCCACGTGGGGCTCCTACGAGCAGTACTTC
. TRBJ1-1 many TRBV7-6 CASRPNLNTEAFF TGTGCCAGCAGACCAAATCTGAACACTGAAGCTTTCTTT
. TRBJ2-4 many TRBV12-3/TRBV12-4 CASSWIRDLAKNIQYF TGTGCCAGCAGTTGGATCCGAGATCTAGCCAAAAACATTCAGTACTTC
. TRBJ2-7 few TRBV4-1 CASSHMTGFYEQYF TGCGCCAGCAGCCATATGACAGGATTCTACGAGCAGTACTTC
TRBD1 TRBJ1-5 . TRBV4-1 CASSRQGNNQPQHF TGCGCCAGCAGCCGACAGGGGAACAATCAGCCCCAGCATTTT
. TRBJ2-5 . TRBV24-1 CATSDSRVRWEETQYF TGTGCCACCAGTGATTCCAGGGTCAGGTGGGAAGAGACCCAGTACTTC
. TRBJ1-2 . TRBV5-6 CASSFPDRGYTF TGTGCCAGCAGCTTTCCTGACCGCGGCTACACCTTC
. TRBJ2-2 . TRBV6-1 CASTHFWQAGTGELFF TGTGCCAGCACCCACTTCTGGCAGGCAGGCACCGGGGAGCTGTTTTTT
. TRBJ1-4 many TRBV5-6 CASSLALNEKLFF TGTGCCAGCAGCTTGGCCCTTAATGAAAAACTGTTTTTT
. TRBJ2-1 many TRBV24-1 CATSDARGSRGGWEQFF TGTGCCACCAGTGACGCCCGGGGGAGCAGGGGGGGATGGGAGCAGTTCTTC
TRBD2 TRBJ2-1 many TRBV18 CASSLAGEYEQFF TGTGCCAGCTCACTAGCGGGGGAGTATGAGCAGTTCTTC